The 13 T cell receptor beta chains listed next were all sequenced from one sample in a study of human T cells and chemical hapten exposure. The time point is: patch test 1, 2 weeks after DPC sensitization. Treatment reported: therapeutic diphenylcyclopropenone sensitization with weekly scalp DPC. One entry per CDR3 protein, called by TCRdb with MiXCR from the RACE reads. There are around 190,000 distinct CDR3 sequences in the sample; 20% to 25% occur only once, and under 7.5% lies in the top ten. The sequencing used whole blood, collected in connection with sensitization to the hapten diphenylcyclopropenone (DPC). These receptors all stem from a woman aged 45-65 years with alopecia areata. Some clones in this sample may be carry-over from other donors' samples.

Only one count was recorded for this clonotype. The V call is TRBV5-1, the J call TRBJ1-6, with 7 bases aligning to TRBD1. Germline V gene data show CDR1 as SGHRS and CDR2 as YFSETQ. J was trimmed by 7 bases and V by 5 bases; bases with no gene match: 6. This CDR3 has 14 amino acids. For the CDR3, the DNA is TGCGCCAGCAGGGGCGGGACAGCGAATTCACCCCTCCACTTT. Protein: CASRGGTANSPLHF.

This clonotype has a handful of counts. This chain connects TRBV12-3 or TRBV12-4 to TRBJ1-2; no clear D gene. The V end was cut by 5 bases, the J end by 5 bases, with 9 bases between. This CDR3 is 12 amino acids long. The chain's CDR3 is CASSVQRYGYTF. For the CDR3, the DNA is TGTGCCAGCAGTGTTCAGAGATATGGCTACACCTTC.

This clonotype appeared a few times. The genes are TRBV7-8 and TRBJ1-1, with unresolved D. The CDR3 runs 15 residues. The germline V gene has CDR1 SGHVS and CDR2 FQNEAQ. Between the trimmed V and J ends, which lost 3 bases and 1 base, there was a span of 12 bases. The CDR3 region is CASSFIGRSNTEAFF. Written as DNA, the CDR3 is TGTGCCAGCAGCTTTATAGGACGGTCGAACACTGAAGCTTTCTTT.

This rearrangement joins TRBV18 to TRBJ1-5; 8 nucleotides align to TRBD1. The CDR3 extends over 16 amino acids. V lost 2 bases and J lost 7; bases outside the gene matches: 10. Germline values: CDR1 KGHSH, CDR2 LQKENI. The CDR3 coding sequence is TGTGCCAGCTCACCAGGACAGGGCGTAGATCGGCAGCCCCAGCATTTT. Encoded protein: CASSPGQGVDRQPQHF.

This clonotype was counted only a few times. V usage is TRBV7-2 and J usage is TRBJ2-3; 13 nucleotides line up with TRBD2. The J segment lost 2 bases and the V segment lost 1 base, leaving 3 bases of the junction unmatched. The CDR3 is 17 residues long. Germline V gene sequence: CDR1 SGHTA, CDR2 FQGNSA. The CDR3 region is CASSLVGTSGTTDTQYF. CDR3 sequence (DNA): TGTGCCAGCAGCTTAGTTGGGACTAGCGGGACCACAGATACGCAGTATTTT.

CDR3 loop: CASSPTRTGTNTEAFF. CDR3 DNA: TGTGCCAGCAGCCCGACCCGGACAGGGACGAACACTGAAGCTTTCTTT. The rearrangement links TRBV7-9 to TRBJ1-1; 8 bases align to TRBD1. The CDR3 extends over 16 amino acids. Germline V gives CDR1 SEHNR, CDR2 FQNEAQ (reference sequence). Trimming removed 5 bases from V and 1 base from J; junction bases left unmatched: 9.

The chain has TRBV4-1 and TRBJ2-1; no definite D call. CDR3 length: 14 residues. CDR1 MGHRA and CDR2 YSYEKL come from the germline V gene. The germline V and J ends were trimmed by 8 bases and 0 bases, with 11 bases remaining between them. The CDR3, as DNA: TGCGCCAGCTCGAGGATACCCTCCTACAATGAGCAGTTCTTC. Translation gives CASSRIPSYNEQFF.

This clonotype was seen a few times. This CDR3 is CASRGTSGRTYNEQFF. For the CDR3, the DNA is TGTGCCAGCAGAGGGACTAGCGGGAGAACCTACAATGAGCAGTTCTTC. This rearrangement joins TRBV11-1 to TRBJ2-1; 14 bases are a match to TRBD2. The ends lost 6 bases at V and 2 bases at J; junction bases unmatched: 3. The CDR3 is 16 amino acids. Germline V gene sequence: CDR1 SGHAT, CDR2 FQDESV (reference sequence).

As concerns this clonotype: This CDR3 fails to terminate in the conserved phenylalanine or tryptophan, so it likely reflects a read error. The chain recombines TRBV29-1 with TRBJ2-3; 7 positions match TRBD2. Germline CDR1 is SQVTM and CDR2 is ANQGSEA. Unmatched junction bases numbered 12, after V lost 5 bases and J lost 1 base. CDR3 length: 16 amino acids. CDR3 coding DNA: TGCAGCGTTCGACGGGGTGGGGGGGGACGCACAGATACGCAGTATTCT. Translating gives CSVRRGGGGRTDTQYS.

The chain is built from TRBV24-1 and TRBJ2-3, with a possible D match to TRBD2 (5 bases). The V gene lost 6 bases and the J gene lost 0 bases, with 12 bases spanning the gap. The CDR3 length is 15 residues. In germline, CDR1 is KGHDR, CDR2 SFDVKD. The CDR3 bases are TGTGCCACCAGTTCTCGCGGGCGTAGCACAGATACGCAGTATTTT. Its translation: CATSSRGRSTDTQYF.

The chain is built from TRBV10-3 and TRBJ2-7; 7 positions agree with TRBD1. Trimming removed 11 bases from V and 0 bases from J; junction bases left unmatched: 7. Germline CDR1 ENHRY, CDR2 SYGVKD. The CDR3 runs 13 residues. The CDR3 loop is CAARTGISYEQYF. The DNA of the CDR3 is TGTGCCGCCCGGACAGGTATCTCCTACGAGCAGTACTTC.

This rearrangement joins TRBV25-1 to TRBJ1-1; D is uncertain. The ends were cut back, 0 bases at V and 9 bases at J, with 11 bases in the middle. This CDR3 is 13 amino acids long. The germline V gene encodes CDR1 MGHDK and CDR2 SYGVNS. The CDR3 sequence: CASSEYEISQAFF. CDR3 in DNA: TGTGCCAGCAGTGAATATGAGATCTCCCAAGCTTTCTTT.

V gene TRBV2 combines with J gene TRBJ1-1; TRBD1 agrees at 8 bases. The V and J ends lost 6 bases and 12 bases, in that order; junction bases with no gene match: 6. Germline V gives CDR1 SNHLY, CDR2 FYNNEI. This CDR3 has 11 amino acids. As DNA, the CDR3 is TGTGCCAGCAGGGAAACAGGGGGGACTTTCTTT. Translating it yields CASRETGGTFF.